The sequence of this T cell receptor (beta chain) was determined in a study of cytomegalovirus exposure and HLA in healthy donors. Regarding the study as a whole: It was likely that a cluster of highly shared sequence variants was a sequencing artifact.

It was with 60 Vbeta and 13 Jbeta primers that the PCR ran. Here immunoSEQ multiplex PCR was the method, and the copy in TCRdb shows in-frame clones only, minus some. The data contain around 180,000 clones, around 77% of them seen just once; the ten biggest clones take up roughly 2.3%. A few counts support this clone. Its antigen is still unknown. The CDR3 loop spans 13 amino acids. Between the trimmed V and J ends, which lost 7 bases and 5 bases, there was a span of 17 bases. From germline, CDR1 is SQVTM and CDR2 ANQGSEA. Material: PBMCs. The sequence derives from a man in his 60s in good health and CMV-seronegative. The rearrangement links TRBV29-1 to TRBJ1-1; tentatively, D is TRBD1 (5 bases). The CDR3 DNA sequence: TGCAGCGCCAGATCGGGGGAAGGGACTGAAGCTTTCTTT. Its protein product is CSARSGEGTEAFF.